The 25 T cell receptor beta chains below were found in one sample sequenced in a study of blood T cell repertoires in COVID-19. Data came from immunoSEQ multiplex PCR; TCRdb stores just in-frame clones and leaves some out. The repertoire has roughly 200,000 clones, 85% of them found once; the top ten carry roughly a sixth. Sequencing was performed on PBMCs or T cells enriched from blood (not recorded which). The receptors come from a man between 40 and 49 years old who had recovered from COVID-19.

CDR3 region: CASSQWRRDEQFF. In DNA form, the CDR3 reads TGTGCCAGCAGTCAATGGAGACGCGATGAGCAGTTCTTC. This chain links TRBV12-3 or TRBV12-4 with TRBJ2-1; D not certain. This CDR3 has 13 amino acids. V was clipped by 5 bases and J by 8 bases, with 13 bases between them.

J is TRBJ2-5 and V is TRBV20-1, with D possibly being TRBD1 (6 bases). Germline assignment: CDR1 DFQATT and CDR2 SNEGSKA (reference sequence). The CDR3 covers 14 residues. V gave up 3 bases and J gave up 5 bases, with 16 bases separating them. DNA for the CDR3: TGCAGTGCTAGTCCCAGCTCTCAGGGGGAGACCCAGTACTTC. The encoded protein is CSASPSSQGETQYF.

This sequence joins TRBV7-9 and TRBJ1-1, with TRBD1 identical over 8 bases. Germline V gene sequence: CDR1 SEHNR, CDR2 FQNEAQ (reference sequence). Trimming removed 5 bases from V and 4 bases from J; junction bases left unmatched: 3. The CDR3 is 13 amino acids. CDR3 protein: CASSQDRGTEAFF. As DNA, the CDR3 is TGTGCCAGCAGCCAAGACAGGGGCACTGAAGCTTTCTTT.

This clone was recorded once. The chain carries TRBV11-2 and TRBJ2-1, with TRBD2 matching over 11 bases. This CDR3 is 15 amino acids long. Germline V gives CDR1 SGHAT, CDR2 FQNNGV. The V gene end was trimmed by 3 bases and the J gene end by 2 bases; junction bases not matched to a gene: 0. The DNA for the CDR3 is TGTGCCAGCAGCTTGGGACTAGCGGCCTACAATGAGCAGTTCTTC. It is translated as CASSLGLAAYNEQFF.

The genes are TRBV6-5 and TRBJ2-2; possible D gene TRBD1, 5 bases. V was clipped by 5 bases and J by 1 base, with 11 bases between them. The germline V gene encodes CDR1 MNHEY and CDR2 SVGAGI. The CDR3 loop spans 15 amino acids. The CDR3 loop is CASSPDIVNTGELFF. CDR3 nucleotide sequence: TGTGCCAGCAGTCCGGACATTGTGAACACCGGGGAGCTGTTTTTT.

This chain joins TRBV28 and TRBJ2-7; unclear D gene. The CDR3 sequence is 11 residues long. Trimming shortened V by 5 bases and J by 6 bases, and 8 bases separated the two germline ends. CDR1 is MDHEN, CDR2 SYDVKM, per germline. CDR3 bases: TGTGCCAGCAGTCTCCGGAGCGAGCAGTACTTC. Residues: CASSLRSEQYF.

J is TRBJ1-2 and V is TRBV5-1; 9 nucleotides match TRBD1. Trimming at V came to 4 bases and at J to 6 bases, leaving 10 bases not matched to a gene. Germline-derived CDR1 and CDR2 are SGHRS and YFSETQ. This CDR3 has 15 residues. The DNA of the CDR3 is TGCGCCAGCAGCCCCGTCACAGGGGGCGCGGATGGCTACACCTTC. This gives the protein CASSPVTGGADGYTF.

The CDR3: CAISEYVGPYEQYF. The CDR3 region has the DNA TGTGCCATCAGTGAGTATGTGGGGCCCTACGAGCAGTACTTC. The chain joins TRBV10-3 to TRBJ2-7; D possibly corresponds to TRBD1 (5 bases). From germline, CDR1 is ENHRY and CDR2 SYGVKD. Trimming removed 1 base from V and 2 bases from J, with 9 bases in between. The CDR3 has 14 residues.

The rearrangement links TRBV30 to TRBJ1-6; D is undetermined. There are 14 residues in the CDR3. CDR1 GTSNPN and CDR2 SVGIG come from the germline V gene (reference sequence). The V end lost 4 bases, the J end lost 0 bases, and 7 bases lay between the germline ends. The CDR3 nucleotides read TGTGCCTGGATGATTAGCTCCTATAATTCACCCCTCCACTTT. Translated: CAWMISSYNSPLHF. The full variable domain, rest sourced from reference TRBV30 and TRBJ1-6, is SQTIHQWPATLVQPVGSPLSLECTVEGTSNPNLYWYRQAAGRGLQLLFYSVGIGQISSEVPQNLSASRPQDRQFILSSKKLLLSDSGFYLCAWMISSYNSPLHFGNGTRLTVT.

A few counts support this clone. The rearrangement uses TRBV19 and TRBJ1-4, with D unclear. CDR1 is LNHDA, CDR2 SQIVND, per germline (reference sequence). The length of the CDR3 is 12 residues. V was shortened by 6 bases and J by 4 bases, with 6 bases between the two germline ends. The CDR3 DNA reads TGTGCCAGTAGCCGTATTAATGAAAAACTGTTTTTT. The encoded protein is CASSRINEKLFF.

The CDR3 region is CASSWTSGNTGELFF. The CDR3 DNA sequence: TGTGCCAGTAGTTGGACTAGCGGAAACACCGGGGAGCTGTTTTTT. The chain combines TRBV19 with TRBJ2-2; TRBD2 matches 10 bases. This CDR3 spans 15 amino acids. V trimming: 5 bases; J trimming: 2 bases; junction bases outside the gene matches: 2. The germline V gene encodes CDR1 LNHDA and CDR2 SQIVND (reference sequence). The whole variable domain, remainder taken from reference TRBV19 and TRBJ2-2, is DGGITQSPKYLFRKEGQNVTLSCEQNLNHDAMYWYRQDPGQGLRLIYYSQIVNDFQKGDIAEGYSVSREKKESFPLTVTSAQKNPTAFYLCASSWTSGNTGELFFGEGSRLTVL.

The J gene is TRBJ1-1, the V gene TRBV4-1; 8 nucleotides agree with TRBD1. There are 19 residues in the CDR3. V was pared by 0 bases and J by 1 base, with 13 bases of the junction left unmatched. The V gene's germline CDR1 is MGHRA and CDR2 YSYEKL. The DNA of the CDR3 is TGCGCCAGCAGCCAAGATAGATTTGCAGGGGGCTTAAGGAACACTGAAGCTTTCTTT. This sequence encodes CASSQDRFAGGLRNTEAFF.

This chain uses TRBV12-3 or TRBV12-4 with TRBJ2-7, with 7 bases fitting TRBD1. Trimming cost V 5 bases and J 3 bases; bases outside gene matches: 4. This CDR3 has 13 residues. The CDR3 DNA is TGTGCCAGCAGTCCGACAGGGTTCTACGAGCAGTACTTC. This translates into CASSPTGFYEQYF.

In DNA, the CDR3 is TGCGCCAGCAGCTTGGAAGGGGCCAGCGGGAGCTCCTACAATGAGCAGTTCTTC. Its protein product is CASSLEGASGSSYNEQFF. V usage is TRBV5-1 and J usage is TRBJ2-1; 8 positions match TRBD2. Germline assignment: CDR1 SGHRS and CDR2 YFSETQ. The CDR3 covers 18 residues. The V gene end was trimmed by 0 bases and the J gene end by 0 bases; junction bases not matched to a gene: 8.

CDR3 amino acids: CASSLPVGYEQFF. In nucleotides, the CDR3 is TGCGCCAGCAGCTTACCAGTCGGGTATGAGCAGTTCTTC. The chain carries TRBV5-1 and TRBJ2-1; D remains ambiguous. V was cut by 2 bases and J by 8 bases, with 11 bases left in between. The CDR3 runs 13 residues. Germline V gene data show CDR1 as SGHRS and CDR2 as YFSETQ.

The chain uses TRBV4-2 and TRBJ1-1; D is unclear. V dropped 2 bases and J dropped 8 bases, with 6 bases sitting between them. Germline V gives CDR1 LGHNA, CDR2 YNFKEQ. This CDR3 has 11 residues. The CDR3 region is CASSQSVEAFF. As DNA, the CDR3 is TGTGCCAGCAGCCAATCTGTGGAAGCTTTCTTT.

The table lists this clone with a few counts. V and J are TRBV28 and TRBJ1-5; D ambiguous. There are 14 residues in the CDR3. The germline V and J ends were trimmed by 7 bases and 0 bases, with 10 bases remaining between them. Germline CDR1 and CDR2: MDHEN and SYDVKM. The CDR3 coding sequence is TGTGCCAGCAACGGTTTTTATAGCAATCAGCCCCAGCATTTT. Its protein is CASNGFYSNQPQHF.

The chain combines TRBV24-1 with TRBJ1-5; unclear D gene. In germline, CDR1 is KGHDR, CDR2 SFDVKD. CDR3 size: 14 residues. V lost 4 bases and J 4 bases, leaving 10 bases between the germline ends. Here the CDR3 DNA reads TGTGCCACCAGTGACAGTTTGAAGAATCAGCCCCAGCATTTT. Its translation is CATSDSLKNQPQHF.

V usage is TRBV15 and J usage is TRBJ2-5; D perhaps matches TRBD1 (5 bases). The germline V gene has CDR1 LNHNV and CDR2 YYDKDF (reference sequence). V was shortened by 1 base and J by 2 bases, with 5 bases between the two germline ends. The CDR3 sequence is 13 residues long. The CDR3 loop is CATSRGQQETQYF. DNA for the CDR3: TGTGCCACCAGCAGAGGACAGCAAGAGACCCAGTACTTC.

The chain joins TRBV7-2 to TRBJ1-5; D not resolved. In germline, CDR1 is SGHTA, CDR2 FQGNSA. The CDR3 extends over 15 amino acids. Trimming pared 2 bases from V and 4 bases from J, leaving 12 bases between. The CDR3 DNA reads TGTGCCAGCAGCTTACGCCCAGTCGGGAATCAGCCCCAGCATTTT. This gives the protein CASSLRPVGNQPQHF. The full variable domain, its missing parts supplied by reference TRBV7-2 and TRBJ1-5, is GAGVSQSPSNKVTEKGKDVELRCDPISGHTALYWYRQSLGQGLEFLIYFQGNSAPDKSGLPSDRFSAERTGGSVSTLTIQRTQQEDSAVYLCASSLRPVGNQPQHFGDGTRLSIL.

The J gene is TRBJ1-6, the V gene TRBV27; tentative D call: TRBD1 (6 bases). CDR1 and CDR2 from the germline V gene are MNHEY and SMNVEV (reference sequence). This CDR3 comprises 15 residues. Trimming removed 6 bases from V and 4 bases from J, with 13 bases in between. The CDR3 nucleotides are TGTGCCAGCAGGCTCCGAGGGGGATATAATTCACCCCTCCACTTT. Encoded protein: CASRLRGGYNSPLHF.

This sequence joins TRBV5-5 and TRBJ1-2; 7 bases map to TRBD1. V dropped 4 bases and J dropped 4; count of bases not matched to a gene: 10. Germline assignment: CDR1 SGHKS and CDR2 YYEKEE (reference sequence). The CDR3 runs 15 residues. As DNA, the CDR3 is TGTGCCAGCAGCCAATCGACAGGGAGGTTCTATGGCTACACCTTC. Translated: CASSQSTGRFYGYTF.

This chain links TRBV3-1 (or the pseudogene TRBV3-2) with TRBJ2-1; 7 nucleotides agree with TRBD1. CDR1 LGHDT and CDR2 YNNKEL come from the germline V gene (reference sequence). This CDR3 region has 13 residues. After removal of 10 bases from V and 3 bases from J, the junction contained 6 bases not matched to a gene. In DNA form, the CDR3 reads TGTGCCACCGGAAGACAGGGCTACAATGAGCAGTTCTTC. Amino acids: CATGRQGYNEQFF.

The CDR3 nucleotides are TGTGCCAGCAGCTTACAATTAGAGGGCACTGAAGCTTTCTTT. It is translated as CASSLQLEGTEAFF. This chain uses TRBV7-9 with TRBJ1-1, with D unresolved. The CDR3 spans 14 residues. Germline values: CDR1 SEHNR, CDR2 FQNEAQ (reference sequence). The V gene lost 2 bases and the J gene lost 4 bases, with 11 bases spanning the gap.

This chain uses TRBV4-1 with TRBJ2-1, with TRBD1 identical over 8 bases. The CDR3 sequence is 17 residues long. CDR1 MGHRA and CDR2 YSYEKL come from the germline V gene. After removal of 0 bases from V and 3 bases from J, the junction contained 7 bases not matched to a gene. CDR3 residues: CASSQDEDRGSYNEQFF. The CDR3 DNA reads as TGCGCCAGCAGCCAAGATGAAGACAGGGGAAGCTACAATGAGCAGTTCTTC.